This T cell receptor beta chain comes out of a study of T cells expressing NK-cell markers. Study background: With respect to HCMV, seven of the eight sequenced donors were seropositive, and one was seronegative. General study points: Dominant NKG2C+ clonotypes were found to form roughly 1.0-7.5% of CD8+ T cells in 5 or 6 donors. The leading position in the CD3+CD56-NKG2C+ fraction of a handful of donors also went to these clonotypes. Clarity on HCMV specificity was lacking for the expanded NKG2C+ T cell clones.

The CDR3 is 18 residues long. Germline V lookup: CDR1 SGHTA, CDR2 FQGTGA. TCRdb reanalyzed the 5' RACE reads and collapses them to one entry per CDR3 protein, without DNA. Here the sample table reports around 100,000 distinct CDR3 sequences. To note about this clonotype: Its specificity is not known.

This clonotype was obtained from a woman aged 18-70 years in good health. The chain has TRBV7-3 and TRBJ2-2; TCRdb indicates TRBD1, and absent DNA this call remains unverified. Sequencing was performed on blood T cells: a sorted CD56 or NKG2C T cell subset, CD4+ or CD8+ T cells, or bulk PBMC T cells (not recorded which). The CDR3 spells CASSLSPRWGMSTGELFF.